This T cell receptor (beta chain) was profiled in a study of tumor-infiltrating lymphocytes in oesophageal squamous cell carcinoma. TCRdb recomputed calls from the PCR reads with MiXCR, one row per CDR3 protein. The sample lists 15,000 to 20,000 distinct CDR3 sequences, around 43% seen once, with roughly a sixth in the top ten. This CDR3 is 12 amino acids long. This TCR was sampled from a female donor with esophageal squamous cell carcinoma. The chain combines TRBV12-3 or TRBV12-4 with TRBJ2-5, with 7 positions matching TRBD2. TRBJ2-7 matches the DNA end more closely, so the J call is doubtful. Sequenced: normal esophageal tissue next to the tumor. As DNA, the CDR3 is TGTGCCAGCAGTTGGACTAGCTACGAGCAGTACTTC. It is translated as CASSWTSYEQYF.